The 2 T cell receptor beta chains listed next were all sequenced from one sample in a study of CD8 T cells in ankylosing spondylitis. TCRdb processed the 5' RACE reads anew with MiXCR; each CDR3 protein has one entry. The data contain around 340,000 distinct CDR3 sequences, about 15% of them seen just once; the ten biggest clones take up roughly 1.1%. The sample consisted of blood, either unsorted or a sorted T cell fraction (not recorded which). The receptor set was obtained from a male donor with ankylosing spondylitis or in good health (not recorded which).

V usage is TRBV7-9 and J usage is TRBJ2-3; 10 bases are shared with TRBD2. V trimming: 5 bases; J trimming: 4 bases; junction bases outside the gene matches: 6. The germline V gene has CDR1 SEHNR and CDR2 FQNEAQ (reference sequence). This CDR3 is 15 amino acids long. This chain's CDR3 is CASSTGLADSDTQYF. In DNA form, the CDR3 reads TGTGCCAGCAGCACTGGACTAGCGGATTCAGATACGCAGTATTTT.

V is TRBV6-5 and J is TRBJ1-2, with 9 bases that match TRBD1. The trim removed 0 bases at V and 5 bases at J, leaving 10 bases unmatched. Germline assignment: CDR1 MNHEY and CDR2 SVGAGI. CDR3 size: 17 residues. The DNA for the CDR3 is TGTGCCAGCAGTTACTCGACCACCACGACAGGGGGGTATGGCTACACCTTC. Translation: CASSYSTTTTGGYGYTF.